This TCR beta chain was documented in a study of blood T cells in healthy people across ages. Together with a sample-barcoded 5' primer, a J-beta primer mix was included in a second PCR lasting about 7 to 11 cycles. TCRdb re-derived calls from the 5' RACE reads in MiXCR, one entry per CDR3 protein. The data hold around 690,000 distinct CDR3 sequences, with 58% observed a single time. Germline V lookup: CDR1 MDHEN, CDR2 SYDVKM. V was shortened by 4 bases and J by 9 bases, with 19 bases between the two germline ends. The CDR3 totals 14 residues. This sequence was found in a man aged 55 to 70 in good health. The V call is TRBV28, the J call TRBJ2-7; D possibly matches TRBD1 or TRBD2 (5 bases each). Sequencing input: blood. The DNA of the CDR3 is TGTGCCAGCAGTTCCGGGGACCCTCTAATGGGGCAGTACTTC. Protein product: CASSSGDPLMGQYF.